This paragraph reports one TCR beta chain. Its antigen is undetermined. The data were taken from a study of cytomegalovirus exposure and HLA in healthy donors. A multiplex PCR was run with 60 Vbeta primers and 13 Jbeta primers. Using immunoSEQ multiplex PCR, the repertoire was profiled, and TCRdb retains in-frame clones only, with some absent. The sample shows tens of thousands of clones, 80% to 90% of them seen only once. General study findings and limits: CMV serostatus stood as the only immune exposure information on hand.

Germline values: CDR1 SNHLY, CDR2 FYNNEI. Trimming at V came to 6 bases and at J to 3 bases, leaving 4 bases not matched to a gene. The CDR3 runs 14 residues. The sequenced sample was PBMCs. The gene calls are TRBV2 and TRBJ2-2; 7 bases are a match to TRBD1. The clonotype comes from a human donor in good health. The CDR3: CASSRTGDTGELFF. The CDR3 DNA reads TGTGCCAGCAGCCGTACAGGGGACACCGGGGAGCTGTTTTTT.